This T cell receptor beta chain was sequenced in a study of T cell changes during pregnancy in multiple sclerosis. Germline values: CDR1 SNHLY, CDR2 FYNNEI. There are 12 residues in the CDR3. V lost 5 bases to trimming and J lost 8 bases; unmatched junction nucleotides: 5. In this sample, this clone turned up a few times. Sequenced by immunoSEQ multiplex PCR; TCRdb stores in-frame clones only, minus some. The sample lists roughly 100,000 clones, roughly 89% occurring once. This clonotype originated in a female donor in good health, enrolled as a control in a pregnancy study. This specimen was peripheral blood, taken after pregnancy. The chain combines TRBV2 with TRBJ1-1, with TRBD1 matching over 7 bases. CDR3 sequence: CASSSDRVEAFF. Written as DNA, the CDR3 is TGTGCCAGCAGTTCCGACAGGGTGGAAGCTTTCTTT.